This is a list of T cell receptor beta chains from one sample in a study of technical replicates of blood from a handful of donors. The repertoire was sequenced with immunoSEQ multiplex PCR; TCRdb's copy has only in-frame clones and lacks some. This table has over 50,000 clones, 80% to 95% appearing once. The sample consisted of PBMCs. These receptors were taken from a human donor in good health. Some clones in this sample may be carry-over from other donors' samples. Both conserved end residues are part of each CDR3. Fields, in order: D gene, clone size, V gene, J gene, CDR3 DNA, CDR3 protein. The D gene is left open where the match is weak. Not every row has a clone size; where given, it reads once, few, many or a size class.

D gene: .
clone size: .
V gene: TRBV6-8
J gene: TRBJ1-2
CDR3 DNA: TGTGCCAGCATAGGCCTGGGCCCTCCTAACTATGGCTACACCTTC
CDR3 protein: CASIGLGPPNYGYTF

D gene: .
clone size: .
V gene: TRBV4-3
J gene: TRBJ1-2
CDR3 DNA: TGCGCCAGCAGCCAAGAATTACGAGCTAACTATGGCTACACCTTC
CDR3 protein: CASSQELRANYGYTF

D gene: TRBD2
clone size: .
V gene: TRBV5-1
J gene: TRBJ2-1
CDR3 DNA: TGCGCCAGCAGCCATCTACTAGCGGGGGGATCCTACAATGAGCAGTTCTTC
CDR3 protein: CASSHLLAGGSYNEQFF

D gene: .
clone size: large
V gene: TRBV29-1
J gene: TRBJ2-2
CDR3 DNA: TGCAGCGTATTTACCGGGGCCGGGGAGCTGTTTTTT
CDR3 protein: CSVFTGAGELFF

D gene: .
clone size: .
V gene: TRBV6-5
J gene: TRBJ1-1
CDR3 DNA: TGTGCCAGCAGTTACCCGCCAGGGGAGGCTTTCTTT
CDR3 protein: CASSYPPGEAFF

D gene: .
clone size: .
V gene: TRBV4-3
J gene: TRBJ2-3
CDR3 DNA: TGCGCCAGCAGCCAAGCAGGGCAGAAAGATACGCAGTATTTT
CDR3 protein: CASSQAGQKDTQYF

D gene: .
clone size: .
V gene: TRBV4-3
J gene: TRBJ2-3
CDR3 DNA: TGCGCCAGCAGCCAGACACCAGCGGCCTCAAATACGCAGTATTTT
CDR3 protein: CASSQTPAASNTQYF

D gene: TRBD1
clone size: .
V gene: TRBV15
J gene: TRBJ2-1
CDR3 DNA: TGTGCCACCAGCAGAGGGACAGGGGGCAATGAGCAGTTCTTC
CDR3 protein: CATSRGTGGNEQFF

D gene: .
clone size: .
V gene: TRBV4-3
J gene: TRBJ2-6
CDR3 DNA: TGCGCCAGCAACCAACGGGCGGGCAACTCTGGGGCCAACGTCCTGACTTTC
CDR3 protein: CASNQRAGNSGANVLTF

D gene: TRBD1
clone size: .
V gene: TRBV18
J gene: TRBJ2-7
CDR3 DNA: TGTGCCAGCTCACCAATGTCAGGGACAGCCCACGAGCAGTACTTC
CDR3 protein: CASSPMSGTAHEQYF

D gene: TRBD2
clone size: .
V gene: TRBV6-5
J gene: TRBJ2-3
CDR3 DNA: TGTGCCAGCAGGATCGGGGGGGCCGCAGATACGCAGTATTTT
CDR3 protein: CASRIGGAADTQYF

D gene: .
clone size: .
V gene: TRBV5-6
J gene: TRBJ2-7
CDR3 DNA: TGTGCCAGCAGCCCGCGGCAACTCTACGAGCAGTACTTC
CDR3 protein: CASSPRQLYEQYF

D gene: TRBD1
clone size: .
V gene: TRBV7-2
J gene: TRBJ1-3
CDR3 DNA: TGTGCCAGCAGTCCTCCGGGACAGATCTCTGGAAACACCATATATTTT
CDR3 protein: CASSPPGQISGNTIYF

D gene: .
clone size: .
V gene: TRBV20-1
J gene: TRBJ2-5
CDR3 DNA: TGCAGTGCTAGACTACGAGAGACCCAGTACTTC
CDR3 protein: CSARLRETQYF

D gene: TRBD1
clone size: .
V gene: TRBV28
J gene: TRBJ1-4
CDR3 DNA: TGTGCCAGCAGAGCTGTGGTTGGACAGGAGATGGGAAAACTGTTTTTT
CDR3 protein: CASRAVVGQEMGKLFF

D gene: .
clone size: .
V gene: TRBV5-1
J gene: TRBJ2-1
CDR3 DNA: TGCGCCAGCAAGCGAACCACCCTCAATGAGCAGTTCTTC
CDR3 protein: CASKRTTLNEQFF

D gene: TRBD1
clone size: .
V gene: TRBV11-3
J gene: TRBJ2-3
CDR3 DNA: TGTGCCAGCAGCTTAGACCTGACAGGGAAGACAGATACGCAGTATTTT
CDR3 protein: CASSLDLTGKTDTQYF

D gene: .
clone size: .
V gene: TRBV9
J gene: TRBJ2-7
CDR3 DNA: TGTGCCAGCAGCGCTTCGCTAGGATCCTACGAGCAGTACTTC
CDR3 protein: CASSASLGSYEQYF

D gene: TRBD2
clone size: .
V gene: TRBV11-2
J gene: TRBJ2-5
CDR3 DNA: TGTGCCAGCAGCCTTTTAGCGGGGGCCACACTTCAAGAGACCCAGTACTTC
CDR3 protein: CASSLLAGATLQETQYF

D gene: .
clone size: .
V gene: TRBV7-9
J gene: TRBJ1-5
CDR3 DNA: TGTGCCAGCAGCTTAGATGGCAGTAGCAATCAGCCCCAGCATTTT
CDR3 protein: CASSLDGSSNQPQHF

D gene: TRBD1
clone size: .
V gene: TRBV7-8
J gene: TRBJ1-4
CDR3 DNA: TGTGCCAGCAGCTATCAACAGGGGGAAAGTGGAAAACTGTTTTTT
CDR3 protein: CASSYQQGESGKLFF

D gene: TRBD2
clone size: .
V gene: TRBV6-1
J gene: TRBJ2-2
CDR3 DNA: TGTGCCAGCAGTCCCCAGCGGGAGCAGAGGGAGCTGTTTTTT
CDR3 protein: CASSPQREQRELFF

D gene: .
clone size: .
V gene: TRBV4-3
J gene: TRBJ2-7
CDR3 DNA: TGCGCCAGCAGCCAAGTGTTTGGGGGGAGCTCCTACGAGCAGTACTTC
CDR3 protein: CASSQVFGGSSYEQYF